This paragraph reports one TCR beta chain. This record belongs to a study of blood T cell repertoires in COVID-19. On the study more broadly: Researchers got acute and convalescent COVID-19 samples from the United States, Italy and Spain. From T cells, B-cell-depleted T cells, or PBMCs came the material, which was cDNA or gDNA.

The length of the CDR3 is 14 residues. Per the germline V gene, CDR1 is MGHRA and CDR2 is YSYEKL. Between the trimmed V and J ends, which lost 1 base and 6 bases, there was a span of 7 bases. As handled by the study authors: The assay estimated nucleated cells by amplifying reference gene primers. Repertoires were generated with immunoSEQ multiplex PCR, while TCRdb's copy carries only in-frame clones and drops some. That table gives V, J and clone size, and the DNA gave D and trimming. The sample holds some 200,000 clones, around 84% seen once. Sequences were obtained from peripheral blood. The TCR was taken from an elderly woman with COVID-19, enrolled during active disease. The gene calls are TRBV4-1 and TRBJ1-6; TRBD1 might be the D (5 bases). In nucleotides, the CDR3 is TGCGCCAGCAGCCAAGCAAGGGGTAATTCACCCCTCCACTTT. This sequence encodes CASSQARGNSPLHF.